The TCR beta chain under discussion was sequenced for a study of cytomegalovirus exposure and HLA in healthy donors (dated by TCRdb to about 2017). In the study overall: An earlier analysis of 587 of the donors reported about 260 Gb of sequence data and roughly 120 million unique TCR beta sequences obtained from 150 million to 200 million T cells. Approximately 300 gigabases of sequencing data and approximately 92 million unique TCR sequences made up an early release that covered 500 to 650 HLA-typed donors. An earlier analysis of roughly 580 of the donors used high-throughput TCR beta sequencing to judge whether each TCR beta V gene segment behaved as functional or pseudogenic. In the later analysis, no new phenotypic data were used to find candidate immune exposures; instead, reliance was placed on TCR beta sequences and their occurrence across donors. Among some 410 genotyped donors of the cohort, an average of around 240,000 unique TCR beta nucleotide sequences were sequenced per donor, about a sixth of them non-productive. Roughly 5 DR-DQ haplotypes were handled as single units for association and clustering, since linkage in the cohort was strong. Of the 300 to 450 genotyped donors, approximately 80% fell in the genetic ancestry cluster associated with self-reported Caucasian donors. To predict cytomegalovirus infection status, the study combined high-throughput TCR immunosequencing, statistical association of individual TCRs with disease status, and machine learning. A later genetic analysis used genome-wide SNP genotypes for about 60% of the roughly 670 donors, treating that subset as a discovery cohort. All discovery cohort repertoires had been generated on a single sequencing platform. Donor age, sex, ethnicity and CMV serostatus were compiled alongside the repertoire data. Typing coverage varied by locus: roughly 629-640 donors for A, B, C, DRB1 and DQB1; approximately 560 for DQA1; over 600 for DPA1; approximately 490 for DPB1. A separate validation cohort of some 130 different subjects was used in addition to the approximately 700-subject first cohort. Both class I and class II loci were covered by HLA typing, at four-digit resolution. The aim of the study was to test whether cataloging public T cell receptors could identify signatures of past pathogen exposure. The study profiled the T cell repertoires of about 640 subjects by immunosequencing and related them to cytomegalovirus serostatus. In a later analysis, previously published TCR beta repertoires from some 640 donors were re-analyzed and high-resolution HLA genotyping was added so that TCR occurrence patterns could be studied. The paper's findings and limits, for the study overall: The presence/absence analyses assumed that sequencing depth was roughly uniform across donors, and that assumption may not be true. When HLA alleles, especially DR and DQ, strongly co-occurred, TCR associations were difficult to assign to individual alleles. Correlated functional status among segregating V segments might be attributable to linkage disequilibrium, but an unknown experimental factor could not be ruled out. The authors suggested that the approach could potentially be generalized to other disease states and immunological phenotypes. A few of the identified cytomegalovirus-associated TCR beta chains were confirmed in vitro to be specific for cytomegalovirus antigens. Most TCR sequences were observed very rarely across donors, whereas some public TCRs were present in many individuals. In a later genetic analysis, a missense DCLRE1C variant was associated with V-gene and J-gene trimming of TCR beta chains, and the association was replicated in an independent cohort. Because counts were too low, some 17 rarely observed V segments, including chromosome 9 orphons, were excluded from the earlier analysis of 500 to 700 of the donors. An earlier analysis of approximately 530 of the donors showed that most TCR beta V segments appeared in productive rearrangements either about 87% or about 30% of the time, which broadly matched IMGT annotations. According to a later genetic analysis, donors in an Asian-associated ancestry cluster had fewer N-insertions in productive TCRs than the roughly 660-donor mean. A further reported finding was that TCR beta sequences accurately predicted the HLA-A and HLA-B alleles for most subjects in the first cohort. In a later analysis, most CMV-associated TCR beta chains were found to appear HLA-restricted, with HLA associations seemingly driven largely by CMV exposure. The classifier was reported to diagnose cytomegalovirus status with high specificity and sensitivity in both the original and validation cohorts. The only immune exposure information available for the cohort was CMV serostatus. A group of highly shared sequence variants was considered likely to be a technical artifact of the sequencing pipeline. A total of roughly 160 TCR beta chains were listed by the study as associated with cytomegalovirus. The cohort was sequenced for TCR beta chains only, and without alpha or paired-chain data the features that could be detected were limited. At a false discovery rate of 0.05, a later analysis linked some 17,000 TCR beta sequences to specific HLA alleles. Some IMGT-functional V segments, including TRBV6-2 and TRBV6-3, could not be told apart with the 87-base-pair reads, so those segments were excluded. A later analysis found that HLA-associated TCR beta chains were more clonally expanded and had lower generation probabilities than equally common non-associated chains. A later analysis found that TCR association rates varied across HLA loci, with DRB1 alleles showing the most associated TCRs and HLA-C alleles the fewest. In a later analysis, several top co-occurrence clusters were reported to appear linked to parvovirus B19, influenza, CMV and Epstein-Barr virus. Because HLA typing was missing for some donors at each locus, association tests included only the typed subset.

The CDR1 and CDR2 encoded by the germline V gene are SGHDT and YYEEEE. The cysteine opens and the phenylalanine closes a CDR3 of 11 amino acids. Left in the record is the CDR3 DNA by itself, 33 bases read in frame from the first base. The library was produced with the immunoSEQ multiplex PCR assay. For the multiplex PCR, a mixture combining 60 forward primers for TCR Vbeta segments and 13 reverse primers for TCR Jbeta segments was used. Amplification of the CDR3 region of rearranged TCR beta genes was performed with a multiplex PCR assay on genomic DNA. The amplified TCR beta libraries were sequenced on the Illumina HiSeq System as 87-base-pair reads. The authors' pipeline ran thus. A later analysis counted about 80 million unique TCR beta chains across the 550 to 750 repertoires, and about 10 million of these chains were shared by at least two donors. Raw reads were error-corrected and collapsed into unique sequences with a nearest-neighbor algorithm that merged closely related sequences to remove PCR and sequencing errors. V, D and J gene segments were assigned by aligning CDR3 sequences to IMGT reference sequences. For a sequence to be retained, at least a six-nucleotide match to both a V gene segment and a J gene segment was required. A rearrangement counted as productive if the CDR3 had no stop codons and remained in frame with V and J, and every other rearrangement counted as non-productive. CDR3 was defined by IMGT convention, running from the second conserved V-encoded cysteine to the conserved J-encoded phenylalanine. The earlier analysis of about 530 of the donors excluded any sequence lacking an unambiguous match to a single V gene segment. In an earlier analysis of approximately 590 of the donors, V segments were called functional above 56.7% productive rearrangements and were called segregating when the between-donor standard deviation exceeded 5%. To diagnose cytomegalovirus status from the catalog of TCR beta chain sequences, a statistical classification framework was built. A later analysis assigned V and J genes by comparing TCR nucleotide sequences with IMGT/GENE-DB human TR gene sequences. The TCRdist pipeline was used in a later analysis to assign CDR3 sequences and most-parsimonious VDJ recombination scenarios. A later analysis defined each TCR beta chain by its CDR3 amino acid sequence plus V-gene family, and excluded reads lacking a unique V-gene family. To address suspected cross-contamination and a sequencing artifact, a later analysis removed over 500 highly shared, low-generation-probability nucleotide sequences. A later analysis calculated a clonal expansion index for each public chain from normalized within-repertoire ranks of inferred template counts. Generation probabilities in a later analysis came from a VDJ recombination model fitted to out-of-frame rearrangements, and those results were checked against IGoR. In a later analysis, TCR-TCR, TCR-HLA and TCR-CMV co-occurrence was scored with hypergeometric tests, and a repertoire-size bias correction was applied to TCR pairs. To estimate false discovery rates, a later analysis permuted the HLA or CMV assignments 20 times. In a later analysis, co-occurring TCRs were grouped using DBSCAN, with TCRdist sequence similarity added in when clustering inside HLA-allele-positive subsets. Co-occurrence clustering excluded repertoires with fewer than 30,000 or more than 120,000 public chains, plus five with anomalous nucleotide sharing. TCRdb stores this immuneACCESS table with in-frame sequences only. Part of the clones is absent; in the studies checked, under half of the shortfall reflects unresolved V genes, and no reason is known for the rest. V and J calls and clone size are copied from that table; D and trimming were computed from the DNA. In all, the sample holds 150,000 or so clones, and around 80% of those were seen once. The ten largest clones capture 2% to 2.5% of the sample.

As regards this clone: Its antigen has not been determined. Per-nucleotide qualities are absent, and no much larger clonotype sits a single base away.

The cohort comprised some 700 healthy bone marrow donors. Cohort members were all nominally healthy when sampled, although unrecorded immune exposures were likely present. The donor tested CMV seronegative and was one of the 352 seronegative cohort members. Each donor provided a peripheral blood sample, and peripheral blood mononuclear cells were used for TCR beta sequencing. The Qiagen DNeasy Blood Extraction Kit was used to extract genomic DNA from the blood cell samples. The sequence came from a man between 45 and 60 years old in good health and CMV-seronegative. Sequencing used PBMCs. The chain was built from TRBV5-6 and TRBJ2-5; a confident D gene designation cannot be given. The DNA end favors TRBJ2-7, so the J call may be wrong. The CDR3 has the sequence CASSLGYEQYF. The nucleotides are TGTGCCAGCAGCTTGGGGTACGAGCAGTACTTC.